The next 3 T cell receptor beta chains were all read from a single sample in a study of CD8 T cells in Susac syndrome. Random-hexamer reverse transcription was applied to roughly 0.5 to 1 ug RNA. TCRdb recomputed calls from the immunoSEQ multiplex PCR reads with MiXCR, one row per CDR3 protein. Of about 130,000 distinct CDR3 sequences listed, approximately 96% were seen once; the top ten hold 0.2% to 0.25%. The sample consisted of CD8+ T cells from PBMCs. The receptor source for this set is a human donor with Susac syndrome.

The chain has TRBV5-6 and TRBJ1-6; 7 bases match TRBD1. J was trimmed by 6 bases and V by 1 base; bases with no gene match: 4. Germline lookup yields CDR1 SGHDT and CDR2 YYEEEE. The CDR3 is 15 residues long. The CDR3 DNA follows: TGTGCCAGCAGCTTGACAGGGGAACTTAATTCACCCCTCCACTTT. Translated: CASSLTGELNSPLHF.

The V and J genes are TRBV7-9 and TRBJ2-1; perhaps TRBD2 as D (6 bases). This CDR3 region has 16 residues. Trimming pared 5 bases from V and 5 bases from J, leaving 19 bases between. Germline V gene sequence: CDR1 SEHNR, CDR2 FQNEAQ (reference sequence). The CDR3 loop reads CASSQSGLGRHNEQFF. Here the CDR3 DNA reads TGTGCCAGCAGCCAGAGCGGGCTGGGAAGGCACAATGAGCAGTTCTTC. Full variable domain (outside the CDR3, taken from reference TRBV7-9 and TRBJ2-1): DTGVSQNPRHKITKRGQNVTFRCDPISEHNRLYWYRQTLGQGPEFLTYFQNEAQLEKSRLLSDRFSAERPKGSFSTLEIQRTEQGDSAMYLCASSQSGLGRHNEQFFGPGTRLTVL.

The J gene is TRBJ2-3, the V gene TRBV12-3 or TRBV12-4, with 10 nucleotides matching TRBD2. After removal of 6 bases from V and 2 bases from J, the junction contained 8 bases not matched to a gene. The CDR3 is made up of 16 amino acids. In DNA, the CDR3 is TGTGCCAGCAGCTTCCCAGCGGGAGGGCTCACAGATACGCAGTATTTT. Protein product: CASSFPAGGLTDTQYF.